The rows below give T cell receptor beta chains drawn from one sample of a study of radiotherapy plus CTLA-4 blockade in lung cancer. Assay used: immunoSEQ multiplex PCR; TCRdb lists only in-frame clones, some missing. The sample records about 97,000 clones, about four fifths being singletons. Sequenced here: peripheral blood, sampled from a patient treated with radiotherapy plus ipilimumab. The receptors derive from a human donor with non-small cell lung cancer who had a partial response to radiotherapy plus ipilimumab. Some clones in this sample may be carry-over from other donors' samples. CDR3s include the opening cysteine and the closing phenylalanine or tryptophan. The D gene is left open where the match is weak.

15	TRBV7-8	.	TRBJ1-2	CASSLDQADLYGYTF
13	TRBV19	.	TRBJ1-2	CASSRPGDYGYTF
19	TRBV6-1	TRBD2	TRBJ2-4	CASSEERRGGPLAKNIQYF
13	TRBV7-9	TRBD1	TRBJ1-3	CASSPQGLNTIYF
16	TRBV11-2	TRBD1	TRBJ2-7	CASSSGRGRVAYEQYF
14	TRBV28	.	TRBJ1-4	CASSTAVTFKKLFF
13	TRBV6-1	.	TRBJ2-1	CASSPPGDNEQFF
13	TRBV5-1	.	TRBJ2-1	CASSLAPAYGRFF
15	TRBV7-2	.	TRBJ1-1	CASSLARGTGTEAFF
15	TRBV7-9	.	TRBJ1-5	CASSLVRSANQPQHF
15	TRBV11-2	.	TRBJ2-2	CASSGRRGNTGELFF
17	TRBV6-7	TRBD1	TRBJ1-6	CASSYFGTGHASSPLHF
14	TRBV7-2	.	TRBJ2-6	CASEAFSGANVLTF
15	TRBV19	TRBD1	.	CASSTSTGGWYEQYF
14	TRBV11-2	TRBD2	TRBJ2-2	CASSWAAGTGELFF
14	TRBV19	TRBD1	TRBJ1-2	CASSMGNRGDGYTF
13	TRBV2	.	TRBJ2-5	CASSGFQRETQYF
17	TRBV5-6	TRBD1	TRBJ2-3	CASSRTGTKSLTDTQYF
15	TRBV6-1	TRBD1	TRBJ1-1	CASSEGGQGWTEAFF
13	TRBV29-1	TRBD1	TRBJ1-2	CSVDRGQGSGYTF
15	TRBV4-1	TRBD2	TRBJ2-1	CASSQELAGYNEQFF
14	TRBV19	.	TRBJ2-5	CASSRQAYQETQYF
12	TRBV6-4	.	TRBJ2-5	CASNPHQETQYF
13	TRBV29-1	TRBD1	TRBJ1-5	CSVRQGAGQPQHF
16	TRBV7-9	.	TRBJ1-6	CASSLVAGTYNSPLHF
12	TRBV29-1	.	TRBJ2-7	CSVQSGPYEQYF
13	TRBV6-4	.	TRBJ2-2	CASSDQVAGELFF
15	TRBV18	TRBD1	TRBJ1-2	CASSSDWTGGYGYTF
15	TRBV15	.	TRBJ1-3	CATSRETGSGNTIYF
15	TRBV28	.	TRBJ1-2	CASSRTGGANYGYTF
14	TRBV19	.	TRBJ1-5	CASSIGDRNQPQHF
13	TRBV10-2	.	TRBJ2-3	CASSPVATDTQYF
14	TRBV28	.	TRBJ1-5	CASSLSQGNQPQHF
15	TRBV7-3	TRBD2	TRBJ2-2	CASSPTSGEIGELFF
16	TRBV11-3	TRBD2	TRBJ2-2	CASSPWTSGNTGELFF